This TCR beta chain was identified in a study of cytomegalovirus exposure and HLA in healthy donors. Regarding this clone: As yet, its antigen is unknown.

Study results and caveats: In a later analysis, an Asian-associated ancestry cluster reportedly showed fewer N-insertions than the roughly 700-donor mean. Some TCR beta chains (around 180 of them) were listed as cytomegalovirus-associated. Being indistinguishable, some V segments were excluded, TRBV6-2 and TRBV6-3 among them.

Germline-derived CDR1 and CDR2 are LNHDA and SQIVND (reference sequence). V lost 3 bases and J 4 bases, leaving 16 bases between the germline ends. The CDR3 runs to 16 residues. PCR used 60 Vbeta primers and 13 Jbeta primers. The data were produced by immunoSEQ multiplex PCR, yet TCRdb's version contains in-frame clones alone and is incomplete. The data contain around 94,000 clones, around 80% of them seen just once; the ten biggest clones take up approximately 4.7%. This sequence joins TRBV19 and TRBJ2-1; D possibly corresponds to TRBD2 (5 bases). The clonotype was recovered from a male donor in good health and CMV-seropositive. The sample consisted of PBMCs. Here the CDR3 reads CASSMEEGAQYNEQFF. DNA for the CDR3: TGTGCCAGTAGTATGGAGGAAGGCGCCCAGTACAATGAGCAGTTCTTC.